The rows below give T cell receptor beta chains drawn from one sample of a study of T cells after yellow fever vaccination. TCRdb itself ran the 5' RACE reads through MiXCR, one entry per CDR3 protein. Of about 58,000 distinct CDR3 sequences in the sample, around 6.5% are singletons; the top ten hold roughly 40%. The sequenced sample was CD8+ T cells sorted from PBMCs, obtained on the day of the first yellow fever vaccination. These receptors all come from a man younger than 35 who received the YFV17D yellow fever vaccine. The CDR3 runs from the conserved cysteine through the conserved F or W. D genes are given only for firm matches. The size of a clone is reported for some rows only, either as once, few or many, or as a class for expanded clones.

d_gene: -; abundance: few; j_gene: TRBJ2-6; v_gene: TRBV9; CDR3nt: TGTGCCAGCAGCGTAACAGGCAGAAACTCTGGGGCCAACGTCCTGACTTTC; CDR3aa: CASSVTGRNSGANVLTF
d_gene: -; abundance: many; j_gene: TRBJ2-1; v_gene: TRBV12-3/TRBV12-4; CDR3nt: TGTGCCAGCAGTTTAGATCCCAACGATGAGCAGTTCTTC; CDR3aa: CASSLDPNDEQFF
d_gene: TRBD2; abundance: many; j_gene: TRBJ2-5; v_gene: TRBV4-1; CDR3nt: TGCGCCAGCAGCCAAGGACATCCGGGACTACAAGAGACCCAGTACTTC; CDR3aa: CASSQGHPGLQETQYF
d_gene: TRBD1; abundance: -; j_gene: TRBJ2-2; v_gene: TRBV11-2; CDR3nt: TGTGCCAGCAGCTCAGGACAGGCAGGAAGGAACACCGGGGAGCTGTTTTTT; CDR3aa: CASSSGQAGRNTGELFF
d_gene: -; abundance: few; j_gene: TRBJ2-5; v_gene: TRBV25-1; CDR3nt: TGTGCCAGCAGAAGAGAAGTCGGGCCGTCGGAGACCCAGTACTTC; CDR3aa: CASRREVGPSETQYF
d_gene: TRBD2; abundance: few; j_gene: TRBJ2-7; v_gene: TRBV5-1; CDR3nt: TGCGCCAGCAGCCTCGCACCCACTAGCGGTTACTACGAGCAGTACTTC; CDR3aa: CASSLAPTSGYYEQYF
d_gene: -; abundance: many; j_gene: TRBJ1-1; v_gene: TRBV6-5; CDR3nt: TGTGCCAGCAGTTACTCGAGGTATCTTCCTGAAGCTTTCTTT; CDR3aa: CASSYSRYLPEAFF
d_gene: -; abundance: few; j_gene: TRBJ2-1; v_gene: TRBV7-9; CDR3nt: TGTGCCAGCAGCAACCTAGGACATGAGCAGTTCTTC; CDR3aa: CASSNLGHEQFF
d_gene: -; abundance: many; j_gene: TRBJ1-1; v_gene: TRBV5-1; CDR3nt: TGCGCCAGCAGCCGGACAGATACCATGAACACTGAAGCTTTCTTT; CDR3aa: CASSRTDTMNTEAFF
d_gene: -; abundance: -; j_gene: TRBJ2-7; v_gene: TRBV13; CDR3nt: TGTGCCAGCAGCCCGATAGACAGGAACTACGAGCAGTACTTC; CDR3aa: CASSPIDRNYEQYF
d_gene: -; abundance: -; j_gene: TRBJ2-1; v_gene: TRBV7-9; CDR3nt: TGTGCCAGCAGCTTAGCCCCGGGGACAATAAATGGGCAGTTCTTC; CDR3aa: CASSLAPGTINGQFF
d_gene: TRBD2; abundance: many; j_gene: TRBJ2-3; v_gene: TRBV7-6; CDR3nt: TGTGCCAGCAGCTTAGCGCAATCGGGGGGTTACACAGATACGCAGTATTTT; CDR3aa: CASSLAQSGGYTDTQYF
d_gene: -; abundance: many; j_gene: TRBJ2-3; v_gene: TRBV11-2; CDR3nt: TGTGCCAGCAGCTTAGATGGGGAGCACACAGATACGCAGTATTTT; CDR3aa: CASSLDGEHTDTQYF
d_gene: -; abundance: few; j_gene: TRBJ2-3; v_gene: TRBV15; CDR3nt: TGTGCCACCAGCAGAGATGCAGATACGCAGTATTTT; CDR3aa: CATSRDADTQYF
d_gene: -; abundance: -; j_gene: TRBJ1-5; v_gene: TRBV10-3; CDR3nt: TGTGCCATCAGTGATTTGGAGTATAGCAATCAGCCCCAGCATTTT; CDR3aa: CAISDLEYSNQPQHF
d_gene: -; abundance: many; j_gene: TRBJ2-3; v_gene: TRBV14; CDR3nt: TGTGCCAGCAGCCAAGGTCACAGAACTAGCACAGATACGCAGTATTTT; CDR3aa: CASSQGHRTSTDTQYF
d_gene: TRBD2; abundance: -; j_gene: TRBJ2-3; v_gene: TRBV7-8; CDR3nt: TGTGCCAGCACCATCGCTAGCGGGGGCACTGCAGATACGCAGTATTTT; CDR3aa: CASTIASGGTADTQYF
d_gene: TRBD1; abundance: many; j_gene: TRBJ1-1; v_gene: TRBV5-1; CDR3nt: TGCGCCAGCAGCTCCTGGACAGGGGGCGATACTGAAGCTTTCTTT; CDR3aa: CASSSWTGGDTEAFF
d_gene: TRBD1; abundance: few; j_gene: TRBJ2-3; v_gene: TRBV6-2/TRBV6-3; CDR3nt: TGTGCCAGCAGTTTGGGACAGGCCACAGATACGCAGTATTTT; CDR3aa: CASSLGQATDTQYF
d_gene: TRBD2; abundance: many; j_gene: TRBJ2-1; v_gene: TRBV9; CDR3nt: TGTGCCAGCAGCGTTTCCCGGGGGGGCCTTTCCGAGCAGTTCTTC; CDR3aa: CASSVSRGGLSEQFF
d_gene: -; abundance: -; j_gene: TRBJ2-1; v_gene: TRBV7-2; CDR3nt: TGTGCCAGCAGCTTAGGGGGGGCCTGGGAGCAGTTCTTC; CDR3aa: CASSLGGAWEQFF
d_gene: -; abundance: many; j_gene: TRBJ2-2; v_gene: TRBV2; CDR3nt: TGTGCCAGCAGACTATACCGGGACGAAATGTCGAACACCGGGGAGCTGTTTTTT; CDR3aa: CASRLYRDEMSNTGELFF
d_gene: -; abundance: few; j_gene: TRBJ2-2; v_gene: TRBV3-1; CDR3nt: TGTGCCAGCAGCCAAGTGTGGGGGGCTCCGAACACCGGGGAGCTGTTTTTT; CDR3aa: CASSQVWGAPNTGELFF
d_gene: -; abundance: few; j_gene: TRBJ2-1; v_gene: TRBV11-3; CDR3nt: TGTGCCAGCAGCCCCCACGGCGGTACGCGCTTCAAGTTCTTC; CDR3aa: CASSPHGGTRFKFF
d_gene: -; abundance: many; j_gene: TRBJ2-7; v_gene: TRBV27; CDR3nt: TGTGCCAGCAGTTTACTAGGGTCGGGGGACTACGAGCAGTACTTC; CDR3aa: CASSLLGSGDYEQYF
d_gene: -; abundance: -; j_gene: TRBJ1-6; v_gene: TRBV4-3; CDR3nt: TGCGCCAGCAGCCAGCTGGACAGCTATAATTCACCCCTCCACTTT; CDR3aa: CASSQLDSYNSPLHF
d_gene: -; abundance: few; j_gene: TRBJ2-7; v_gene: TRBV12-3/TRBV12-4; CDR3nt: TGTGCCAGCAGTTCCGACGCCTACGAGCAGTACTTC; CDR3aa: CASSSDAYEQYF
d_gene: TRBD2; abundance: -; j_gene: TRBJ2-3; v_gene: TRBV7-9; CDR3nt: TGTGCCAGCAGCCCCCAGACTAGCGGGGGGTTAGATACGCAGTATTTT; CDR3aa: CASSPQTSGGLDTQYF
d_gene: TRBD1; abundance: -; j_gene: TRBJ1-2; v_gene: TRBV2; CDR3nt: TGTGCCAGCAGTGAAGTCACAGGGGGGAACTATGGCTACACCTTC; CDR3aa: CASSEVTGGNYGYTF
d_gene: -; abundance: few; j_gene: TRBJ1-4; v_gene: TRBV29-1; CDR3nt: TGCAGCGTGGGAATAGGAACAGGGAATAAACTGTTTTTT; CDR3aa: CSVGIGTGNKLFF
d_gene: -; abundance: many; j_gene: TRBJ1-2; v_gene: TRBV4-2; CDR3nt: TGTGCCAGCAGCTCTTCTGGGGCGGGCGGCTACACCTTC; CDR3aa: CASSSSGAGGYTF
d_gene: -; abundance: many; j_gene: TRBJ2-3; v_gene: TRBV10-3; CDR3nt: TGTGCCATCAGTGTGGGGGCAGGGTTTCGCACAGATACGCAGTATTTT; CDR3aa: CAISVGAGFRTDTQYF
d_gene: -; abundance: once; j_gene: TRBJ1-2; v_gene: TRBV4-2; CDR3nt: TGTGCCAGCAGCCAAGGTCATTTCAGTATTTTGGGGGATGGCTACACCTTC; CDR3aa: CASSQGHFSILGDGYTF
d_gene: -; abundance: few; j_gene: TRBJ2-1; v_gene: TRBV6-1; CDR3nt: TGTGCCAGCAGTGAATTTGGGGAAGGCTCCAATGAGCAGTTCTTC; CDR3aa: CASSEFGEGSNEQFF
d_gene: -; abundance: many; j_gene: TRBJ2-7; v_gene: TRBV18; CDR3nt: TGTGCCAGCTCACCAAGACAGAGACGAGCCTACGAGCAGTACTTC; CDR3aa: CASSPRQRRAYEQYF
d_gene: -; abundance: many; j_gene: TRBJ1-2; v_gene: TRBV12-3/TRBV12-4; CDR3nt: TGTGCCAGCAGTTCCCCGGCGGAGCATGGCTACACCTTC; CDR3aa: CASSSPAEHGYTF
d_gene: TRBD1; abundance: -; j_gene: TRBJ1-2; v_gene: TRBV3-1; CDR3nt: TGTGCCAGCAGCCCGACAGGGCCGATTGGAGGCTACACCTTC; CDR3aa: CASSPTGPIGGYTF
d_gene: TRBD2; abundance: -; j_gene: TRBJ2-2; v_gene: TRBV12-3/TRBV12-4; CDR3nt: TGTGCCAGCAGTTTCGCGGGGGGGCACGGGGAGCTGTTTTTT; CDR3aa: CASSFAGGHGELFF
d_gene: TRBD1; abundance: many; j_gene: TRBJ2-3; v_gene: TRBV29-1; CDR3nt: TGCAGCGTTGAATCAGGGGGTTTCGATACGCAGTATTTT; CDR3aa: CSVESGGFDTQYF
d_gene: -; abundance: many; j_gene: TRBJ1-1; v_gene: TRBV4-1; CDR3nt: TGCGCCACATCGGAACGAGCAAACACTGAAGCTTTCTTT; CDR3aa: CATSERANTEAFF